This TCR beta chain was documented in a study of vaccination effects on CD4 cells after COVID-19. Across the study: It was a median of 72 days after the second dose that post-vaccine samples were obtained.

Trimming removed 6 bases at V and 8 bases at J, with 14 bases between. CDR3 length: 14 amino acids. Germline V gene lookup returns CDR1 LNHDA and CDR2 SQIVND (reference sequence). In regard to this clone: Its matching antigen is unknown.

Using viral peptide pools, the ViraFEST assay grew out antigen-specific CD4+ T cells prior to sequencing. Once cultured for roughly ten days, the cells underwent separation to obtain CD4+ T cells. Vaccination of participants consisted of two doses of either the BNT162b2 or mRNA-1273 vaccine. Vaccine recipients lacked prior SARS-CoV-2 infection and had negative nucleocapsid antibodies. Wells containing two million PBMC each were cultured with about 9.4 IU/ml IL-2 and approximately 10 ug/ml peptides. Each culture had half its medium swapped for IL-2 medium on days 3 and 7. Clones were read by immunoSEQ multiplex PCR, and TCRdb kept only the in-frame ones, dropping some. The sample carries about 81,000 clones, over 75% recorded once.

J is TRBJ1-6 and V is TRBV19, with D possibly matching TRBD1 (5 bases). The sequencing used CD4+ T cells from PBMCs cultured with HCoV-OC43 spike peptides, collected after COVID-19 vaccination. The subset was: HCoV-OC43 spike overlapping peptide pool stimulation. This receptor was taken from a human donor who received a COVID-19 vaccine. CDR3 DNA: TGTGCCAGTAGGCTAAATGGGGGTGATTCACCCCTCCACTTT. Residues: CASRLNGGDSPLHF.